The rows below give T cell receptor beta chains drawn from one sample of a study of T cell changes during pregnancy in multiple sclerosis. Repertoires were generated with immunoSEQ multiplex PCR, while TCRdb's copy carries only in-frame clones and drops some. Of around 31,000 clones listed, approximately 90% are singletons. The sequenced sample was CD8+ T cells from peripheral blood mononuclear cells, obtained in the second trimester of pregnancy. Receptors were obtained from a female donor with multiple sclerosis, enrolled in a pregnancy study. The CDR3 runs from the conserved cysteine through the conserved F or W. D genes are given only for firm matches. Clone size is given for some rows only: seen once, a few or many times, or a class if the clone is expanded.

j_call v_call clone_size d_call cdr3_aa cdr3_nt
TRBJ1-1 TRBV9 NA TRBD1 CASSVSTGLRPNTEAFF TGTGCCAGCAGCGTATCGACAGGGTTAAGACCAAACACTGAAGCTTTCTTT
TRBJ2-5 TRBV10-3 NA TRBD2 CAISESRTLAGVHQETQYF TGTGCCATCAGTGAGTCCCGAACCCTAGCGGGAGTTCACCAAGAGACCCAGTACTTC
TRBJ1-1 TRBV7-9 NA NA CASARDTLPAFF TGTGCCAGCGCTCGGGACACCTTGCCGGCTTTCTTT
TRBJ2-7 TRBV4-1 NA TRBD2 CASSQWLAGTYEQYF TGCGCCAGCAGCCAGTGGCTAGCGGGAACCTACGAGCAGTACTTC
TRBJ1-1 TRBV4-1 NA NA CASSQDRVNTEAFF TGCGCCAGCAGCCAAGACAGGGTGAACACTGAAGCTTTCTTT
TRBJ2-7 TRBV5-1 NA TRBD1 CASSQHRGQVREQYF TGCGCCAGCAGCCAACACAGAGGACAGGTCCGAGAGCAGTACTTC
TRBJ2-3 TRBV6-1 NA TRBD2 CASSVRTSGMPDTQYF TGTGCCAGCAGTGTGCGGACTAGCGGGATGCCAGATACGCAGTATTTT
TRBJ2-1 TRBV28 NA TRBD2 CASSLMREGYNEQFF TGTGCCAGCAGTTTAATGCGGGAGGGTTACAATGAGCAGTTCTTC
TRBJ2-1 TRBV7-9 NA TRBD2 CASSSWEGRRNEQFF TGTGCCAGCAGCTCTTGGGAGGGCCGAAGAAATGAGCAGTTCTTC
TRBJ2-7 TRBV7-3 NA TRBD2 CASSSGSGISYEQYF TGTGCCAGCAGCTCCGGTAGCGGGATCTCCTACGAGCAGTACTTC
TRBJ2-7 TRBV10-1 medium-sized NA CASTLRDSSYEQYF TGCGCCAGCACCCTGCGGGACTCTTCCTACGAGCAGTACTTC
TRBJ1-2 TRBV4-1 NA NA CASSWAGSNNYGYTF TGCGCCAGCAGCTGGGCGGGGTCCAATAACTATGGCTACACCTTC
TRBJ2-1 TRBV6-6 NA TRBD1 CASSYLSTGDEQFF TGTGCCAGCAGTTACTTATCGACAGGGGATGAGCAGTTCTTC
TRBJ2-1 TRBV19 NA NA CASSHAGAGPYNEQFF TGTGCCAGTAGCCATGCTGGGGCGGGGCCATACAATGAGCAGTTCTTC
TRBJ1-5 TRBV6-5 NA TRBD1 CASRIGTGYQPQHF TGTGCCAGCAGAATCGGGACAGGGTATCAGCCCCAGCATTTT
TRBJ2-3 TRBV21-1 NA NA CASSDRADTQYF TGTGCCAGCAGCGACAGGGCAGATACGCAGTATTTT
TRBJ2-7 TRBV9 NA TRBD1 CASSPRRQGWREQYF TGTGCCAGCAGCCCTCGAAGACAGGGATGGCGCGAGCAGTACTTC
TRBJ2-7 TRBV6-5 NA TRBD1 CASSYRDRYYEQYF TGTGCCAGCAGTTACCGGGACAGATACTACGAGCAGTACTTC
TRBJ2-7 TRBV27 NA NA CASSLAGSTYEQYF TGTGCCAGCAGTTTGGCCGGGAGTACCTACGAGCAGTACTTC
TRBJ2-7 TRBV7-2 NA NA CASSVDRDSPLYF TGTGCCAGCAGCGTAGACCGGGACTCTCCTCTGTACTTC
TRBJ2-3 TRBV27 NA TRBD2 CASSKPLGLAGADTQYF TGTGCCAGCAGCAAACCATTGGGGCTAGCGGGAGCAGATACGCAGTATTTT
TRBJ2-5 TRBV7-6 NA NA CASSLASTGQETQYF TGTGCCAGCAGCTTAGCATCGACAGGTCAAGAGACCCAGTACTTC
TRBJ1-1 TRBV11-2 few NA CASSQSRVWGGVAFF TGTGCCAGCAGCCAATCCAGGGTGTGGGGTGGTGTAGCTTTCTTT
TRBJ2-7 TRBV4-1 few NA CASSQVGQGTHEQYF TGCGCCAGCAGCCAAGTGGGCCAGGGTACCCACGAGCAGTACTTC
TRBJ1-4 TRBV28 NA TRBD1 CASSSVPGQGATNEKLFF TGTGCCAGCAGTTCAGTCCCGGGACAGGGCGCAACTAATGAAAAACTGTTTTTT
TRBJ1-1 TRBV7-8 NA NA CASSLVAGEGYDTEAFF TGTGCCAGCAGCTTAGTGGCTGGGGAGGGGTATGACACTGAAGCTTTCTTT